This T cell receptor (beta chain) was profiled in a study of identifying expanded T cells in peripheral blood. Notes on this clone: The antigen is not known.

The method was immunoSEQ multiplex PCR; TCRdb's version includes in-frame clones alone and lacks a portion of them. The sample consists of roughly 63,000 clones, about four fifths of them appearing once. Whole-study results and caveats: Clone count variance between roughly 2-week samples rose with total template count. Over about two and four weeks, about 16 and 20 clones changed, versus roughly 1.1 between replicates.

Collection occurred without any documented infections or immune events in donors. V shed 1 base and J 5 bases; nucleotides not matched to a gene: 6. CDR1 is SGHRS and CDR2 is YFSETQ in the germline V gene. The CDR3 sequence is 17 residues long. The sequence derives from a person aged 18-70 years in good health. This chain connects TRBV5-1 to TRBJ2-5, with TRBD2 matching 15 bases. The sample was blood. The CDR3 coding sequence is TGCGCCAGCAGCTTGAGGACTAGCGGGGGGGCGGATGAGACCCAGTACTTC. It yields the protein CASSLRTSGGADETQYF.